Each of the 5 T cell receptor beta chains below was sequenced from the same sample in a study of type 1 regulatory T cells. Study-wide points: Compared with non-Tr1 cells, Tr1 cells showed a narrower TCR repertoire.

A single record per CDR3 protein comes from TCRdb applying MiXCR to the reads. The sample consists of about 71,000 distinct CDR3 sequences, around 20% of them appearing once. No cognate antigen is known for these TCRs. Specimen: cultured type 1 regulatory T (Tr1) cells, either the whole culture or a sorted fraction (not recorded which). These receptors were collected from a human donor in good health.

The table lists this clonotype with a few counts. The chain employs TRBV5-1 and TRBJ1-4, with D possibly TRBD1 on 5 matching bases. Trimming took off 4 bases at V and 3 bases at J, with 16 bases between the two ends. CDR1 is SGHRS and CDR2 is YFSETQ in the germline V gene. The CDR3 has 16 residues. The CDR3 bases are TGCGCCAGCAGCCCGGGCGGGACTGGGGCTAATGAAAAACTGTTTTTT. As protein: CASSPGGTGANEKLFF.

This clonotype was recorded a few times. The V call is TRBV7-2, the J call TRBJ2-5; TRBD2 agrees at 8 bases. Trimming took 3 bases from V and 5 from J; bases not matched to a gene: 5. The germline CDR1 and CDR2 sequences are SGHTA and FQGNSA. The CDR3 is made up of 14 amino acids. CDR3 coding DNA: TGTGCCAGCAGCTTTAGCGGGACGCGGGAGACCCAGTACTTC. This codes for CASSFSGTRETQYF.

Many counts were recorded for this clonotype. This chain links TRBV5-1 with TRBJ2-5; a possible D gene is TRBD2 (6 bases). CDR3 size: 13 residues. The germline CDR1 and CDR2 sequences are SGHRS and YFSETQ. Trimming removed 4 bases from V and 0 bases from J, with 7 bases in between. For the CDR3, the DNA is TGCGCCAGCAGCGGAGGGAACCAAGAGACCCAGTACTTC. Translating it yields CASSGGNQETQYF. The full variable domain, with the rest looked up from reference TRBV5-1 and TRBJ2-5, is KAGVTQTPRYLIKTRGQQVTLSCSPISGHRSVSWYQQTPGQGLQFLFEYFSETQRNKGNFPGRFSGRQFSNSRSEMNVSTLELGDSALYLCASSGGNQETQYFGPGTRLLVL.

This clonotype has a handful of counts. The V and J genes are TRBV20-1 and TRBJ1-1, with 8 bases lining up with TRBD1. With V trimmed by 4 bases and J by 4 bases, 8 bases remained unmatched. The CDR3 covers 14 residues. Germline V gives CDR1 DFQATT, CDR2 SNEGSKA (reference sequence). The DNA for the CDR3 is TGCAGTGCTAACCAGGGGGCGTTGAGCACTGAAGCTTTCTTT. Residues: CSANQGALSTEAFF.

The chain is built from TRBV20-1 and TRBJ2-3; D uncertain. The germline CDR1 and CDR2 sequences are DFQATT and SNEGSKA (reference sequence). The CDR3 has 13 residues. V lost 6 bases and J lost 0, with 10 bases in between. CDR3 loop: CSATKSSTDTQYF. The CDR3 DNA reads TGCAGTGCCACGAAGAGCAGCACAGATACGCAGTATTTT.